Below, one T cell receptor beta chain is given with its context. Replicate PCRs run on unsorted PBMC used roughly 320 ng DNA, which was about 30,000 T cell genomes. The assay was immunoSEQ multiplex PCR, and TCRdb's table has in-frame clones only and misses some. Of fewer than 650,000 clones listed, around three quarters are singletons. The source of the sample is a study of shared clonotypes between healthy human individuals. On the study more broadly: A couple of female and a few male donors aged 18 to 49 were enrolled.

The trim removed 1 base at V and 1 base at J, leaving 5 bases unmatched. CDR1 is LNHNV, CDR2 YYDKDF, per germline (reference sequence). The CDR3 loop spans 17 amino acids. This sequence originates from a woman aged 40-49 years in good health. Some clones in this sample may be carry-over from other donors' samples. The rearrangement joins TRBV15 to TRBJ2-3, with 10 bases lining up with TRBD2. Sequencing was done on a sample of PBMCs. The CDR3 DNA reads as TGTGCCACCAGCAGAGGTACCGGGACTAGCGGCACAGATACGCAGTATTTT. Translated, it gives CATSRGTGTSGTDTQYF.